Below, 17 T cell receptor beta chains from the same sample are listed, as sequenced in a study of T cell responses to AZD1222 COVID-19 vaccine. The protocol was immunoSEQ multiplex PCR, while the TCRdb copy is restricted to in-frame clones and leaves out a portion. Among tens of thousands of clones, around 90% were seen once, and the ten largest hold about 6%. The specimen comprised peripheral blood, sampled 28 days after the second dose of the MenACWY control vaccine. The receptor set was obtained from an adult who received the MenACWY meningococcal vaccine as a control.

This clone was seen only once. The chain employs TRBV30 and TRBJ2-1; D unresolved. Trimming cost V 1 base and J 7 bases, with 5 bases left between them. The CDR3 totals 11 residues. Germline V gives CDR1 GTSNPN, CDR2 SVGIG (reference sequence). In nucleotides, the CDR3 is TGTGCCTGGAGTGGACGGAATGAGCAGTTCTTC. Residues: CAWSGRNEQFF.

The chain recombines TRBV27 with TRBJ1-2; possible D gene TRBD1, 5 bases. V shed 4 bases and J shed 3 bases, with 15 bases lying between them. Germline V gives CDR1 MNHEY, CDR2 SMNVEV (reference sequence). This CDR3 has 15 residues. CDR3 DNA sequence: TGTGCCAGCAGTTCCCTAGGGGCCGACCACTATGGCTACACCTTC. Its translation is CASSSLGADHYGYTF.

The CDR3 nucleotides are TGTGCCAGCAGCTTGGATACGTGGGGGGAGACCCAGTACTTC. This sequence encodes CASSLDTWGETQYF. This rearrangement joins TRBV11-2 to TRBJ2-5; D assignment may be TRBD1 or TRBD2 (5 bases each). Germline V gene lookup returns CDR1 SGHAT and CDR2 FQNNGV. V was pared by 3 bases and J by 5 bases, with 13 bases between. CDR3 size: 14 residues.

The chain couples TRBV7-9 to TRBJ1-1, with a weak D call TRBD1 (5 bases). The germline V gene encodes CDR1 SEHNR and CDR2 FQNEAQ (reference sequence). This CDR3 is 14 amino acids long. V dropped 5 bases and J dropped 3 bases, with 13 bases sitting between them. CDR3 sequence (DNA): TGTGCCAGCAGCCCCAGGGAGTTTGACACTGAAGCTTTCTTT. It specifies CASSPREFDTEAFF. Full variable domain (remainder filled in from reference TRBV7-9 and TRBJ1-1): DTGVSQNPRHKITKRGQNVTFRCDPISEHNRLYWYRQTLGQGPEFLTYFQNEAQLEKSRLLSDRFSAERPKGSFSTLEIQRTEQGDSAMYLCASSPREFDTEAFFGQGTRLTVV.

The chain is built from TRBV7-8 and TRBJ1-3; the match to TRBD1 covers 8 bases. The CDR3 covers 14 residues. Germline-derived CDR1 and CDR2 are SGHVS and FQNEAQ. V lost 5 bases and J lost 8; bases outside the gene matches: 8. The CDR3 loop reads CASSLTGTGYTIYF. Here the CDR3 DNA reads TGTGCCAGCAGCCTGACCGGGACAGGCTACACCATATATTTT.

V and J are TRBV6-2 or TRBV6-3 and TRBJ1-1, with D unresolved. With 2 bases removed from V and 6 bases from J, the gap between germline ends came to 4 bases. The CDR3 runs 11 residues. Per germline, CDR1 MNHEY and CDR2 SVGEGT. CDR3 residues: CASSYLAEAFF. In DNA form, the CDR3 reads TGTGCCAGCAGTTACCTGGCTGAAGCTTTCTTT.

In DNA form, the CDR3 reads TGTGCCAGTAGTATCAAGTCCGGGGAAGCTTTCTTT. Its translation is CASSIKSGEAFF. The chain couples TRBV19 to TRBJ1-1, with D unclear. V lost 3 bases and J lost 8, with 10 bases in between. The CDR3 loop spans 12 amino acids. The V gene's germline CDR1 is LNHDA and CDR2 SQIVND (reference sequence). Full variable domain (rest looked up from reference TRBV19 and TRBJ1-1): DGGITQSPKYLFRKEGQNVTLSCEQNLNHDAMYWYRQDPGQGLRLIYYSQIVNDFQKGDIAEGYSVSREKKESFPLTVTSAQKNPTAFYLCASSIKSGEAFFGQGTRLTVV.

The chain uses TRBV9 and TRBJ1-2; D not certain. Trimming shortened V by 0 bases and J by 4 bases, and 7 bases separated the two germline ends. Germline lookup yields CDR1 SGDLS and CDR2 YYNGEE. The CDR3 has 13 amino acids. The DNA of the CDR3 is TGTGCCAGCAGCGTAGGGAGGGCCTATGGCTACACCTTC. This sequence encodes CASSVGRAYGYTF.

This clone appeared a single time. The rearrangement joins TRBV19 to TRBJ1-5; 9 positions match TRBD1. CDR1 is LNHDA, CDR2 SQIVND, per germline (reference sequence). Trimming cost V 3 bases and J 1 base; bases outside gene matches: 16. The CDR3 runs 20 residues. The CDR3: CASSISPGTGLRHSNQPQHF. The CDR3 nucleotides are TGTGCCAGTAGTATCTCTCCCGGGACAGGGCTTCGACACAGCAATCAGCCCCAGCATTTT.

The chain carries TRBV19 and TRBJ1-5; D gene uncertain. Germline lookup yields CDR1 LNHDA and CDR2 SQIVND (reference sequence). Trimming cost V 6 bases and J 3 bases, with 15 bases left between them. There are 15 residues in the CDR3. The CDR3 reads CASSVRAAHNQPQHF. The CDR3 DNA reads TGTGCCAGTAGCGTTAGAGCGGCTCACAATCAGCCCCAGCATTTT.

The CDR3 region is CASSLDRGYQETQYF. Here the CDR3 DNA reads TGTGCCAGCAGCTTAGATCGGGGGTACCAAGAGACCCAGTACTTC. The genes are TRBV7-9 and TRBJ2-5; weak D call: TRBD2 (6 bases). Germline loops: CDR1 SEHNR, CDR2 FQNEAQ (reference sequence). The CDR3 is 15 residues long. The V end lost 1 base, the J end lost 0 bases, and 9 bases lay between the germline ends.

CDR3 coding DNA: TGTGCCAGCAGCTTAGGGGGACTGAGGAAAGAGCAGTACTTC. Translating it yields CASSLGGLRKEQYF. The chain joins TRBV11-2 to TRBJ2-7, with D possibly TRBD2 on 6 matching bases. Germline V gene sequence: CDR1 SGHAT, CDR2 FQNNGV. Trimming cost V 1 base and J 7 bases, with 14 bases left between them. The CDR3 consists of 14 residues.

The J gene is TRBJ2-1, the V gene TRBV7-2; TRBD2 matches at 15 bases. The CDR3 has 16 residues. In germline, CDR1 is SGHTA, CDR2 FQGNSA. V was pared by 5 bases and J by 6 bases, with 5 bases of the junction left unmatched. The CDR3 DNA reads as TGTGCCAGCAGCCCTGTGGGACTAGCGGGAGGCAATGAGCAGTTCTTC. Protein sequence: CASSPVGLAGGNEQFF.

This chain links TRBV6-5 with TRBJ1-2, with D possibly being TRBD1 (5 bases). This CDR3 region has 13 residues. The V gene's germline CDR1 is MNHEY and CDR2 SVGAGI. Trimming took 3 bases from V and 2 from J, leaving 7 bases between them. CDR3 region: CASSYHRNYGYTF. DNA of the CDR3: TGTGCCAGCAGTTATCACAGGAACTATGGCTACACCTTC.

This chain joins TRBV28 and TRBJ2-7, with 10 positions matching TRBD1. CDR1 is MDHEN and CDR2 is SYDVKM in the germline V gene. This CDR3 comprises 17 residues. J lost 4 bases, V lost 6 bases, and 15 bases had no gene match. The CDR3 sequence is CASRNSRPGQGRYEQYF. For the CDR3, the DNA is TGTGCCAGCAGGAATTCGAGGCCGGGACAGGGGCGGTACGAGCAGTACTTC.

This rearrangement joins TRBV18 to TRBJ2-7; TRBD2 matches 10 bases. Trimming took 3 bases from V and 1 from J; bases not matched to a gene: 3. The germline gives CDR1 KGHSH, CDR2 LQKENI. This CDR3 spans 15 amino acids. DNA for the CDR3: TGTGCCAGCTCACCGCCTAGCGGGAGATCCTACGAGCAGTACTTC. This encodes CASSPPSGRSYEQYF.

The V gene is TRBV2, the J gene TRBJ1-2, with TRBD1 as a possible D gene (6 bases). The CDR3 consists of 15 residues. Germline CDR1 reads SNHLY; CDR2 reads FYNNEI. V was shortened by 7 bases and J by 4 bases, with 19 bases between the two germline ends. The CDR3 protein is CASTKQGGGGYGYTF. CDR3 in DNA: TGTGCCAGCACGAAACAGGGAGGGGGTGGCTATGGCTACACCTTC.